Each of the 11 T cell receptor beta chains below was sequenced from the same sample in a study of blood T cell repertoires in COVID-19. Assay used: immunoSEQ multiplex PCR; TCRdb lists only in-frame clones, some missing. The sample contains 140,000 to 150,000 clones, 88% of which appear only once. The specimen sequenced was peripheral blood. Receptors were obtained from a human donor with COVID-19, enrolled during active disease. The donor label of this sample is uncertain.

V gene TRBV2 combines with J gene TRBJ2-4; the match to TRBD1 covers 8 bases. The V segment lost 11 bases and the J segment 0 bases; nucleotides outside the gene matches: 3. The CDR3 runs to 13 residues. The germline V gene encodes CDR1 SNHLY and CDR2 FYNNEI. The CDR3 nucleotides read TGTGCCTCCGGACAGGGAGCCAAAAACATTCAGTACTTC. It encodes CASGQGAKNIQYF.

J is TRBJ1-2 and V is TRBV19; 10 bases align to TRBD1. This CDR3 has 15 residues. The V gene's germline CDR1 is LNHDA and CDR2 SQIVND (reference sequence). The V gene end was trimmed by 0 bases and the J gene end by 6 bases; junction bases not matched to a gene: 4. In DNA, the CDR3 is TGTGCCAGTAGTATAGATCGGGGGACAGGGGATGGCTACACCTTC. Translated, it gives CASSIDRGTGDGYTF.

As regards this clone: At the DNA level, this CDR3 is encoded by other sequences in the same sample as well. The CDR3 DNA follows: TGCGCCAGCAGCTTGGGGCTGCAATCCTACGAGCAGTACTTC. Its translation: CASSLGLQSYEQYF. The chain links TRBV5-1 to TRBJ2-7, with D hard to call. Trimming shortened V by 0 bases and J by 1 base, and 8 bases separated the two germline ends. This CDR3 region has 14 residues. CDR1 and CDR2 (germline): SGHRS, YFSETQ. The variable domain in full, completed from reference TRBV5-1 and TRBJ2-7, reads KAGVTQTPRYLIKTRGQQVTLSCSPISGHRSVSWYQQTPGQGLQFLFEYFSETQRNKGNFPGRFSGRQFSNSRSEMNVSTLELGDSALYLCASSLGLQSYEQYFGPGTRLTVT.

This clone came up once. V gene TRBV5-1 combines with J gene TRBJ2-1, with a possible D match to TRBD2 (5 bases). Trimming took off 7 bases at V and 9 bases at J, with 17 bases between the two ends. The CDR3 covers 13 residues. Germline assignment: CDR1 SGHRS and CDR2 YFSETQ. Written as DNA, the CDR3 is TGCGCCAGCGGTCAGGACGTCGAGGGTGAGCAGTTCTTC. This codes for CASGQDVEGEQFF.

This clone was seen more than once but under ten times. The DNA of the CDR3 is TGTGCCAGCAGCCCGAGGGAGTTCTATGGCTACACCTTC. Its translation is CASSPREFYGYTF. This rearrangement joins TRBV7-9 to TRBJ1-2; D not resolved. V was shortened by 5 bases and J by 4 bases, with 11 bases between the two germline ends. There are 13 residues in the CDR3. CDR1 is SEHNR and CDR2 is FQNEAQ in the germline V gene (reference sequence). The full variable domain, in which reference TRBV7-9 and TRBJ1-2 provide the parts outside the CDR3, is DTGVSQNPRHKITKRGQNVTFRCDPISEHNRLYWYRQTLGQGPEFLTYFQNEAQLEKSRLLSDRFSAERPKGSFSTLEIQRTEQGDSAMYLCASSPREFYGYTFGSGTRLTVV.

The CDR3 DNA follows: TGTGCCAGCAGTGAGGTTTGGGCGTTTGGGGAGACCCAGTACTTC. Translation gives CASSEVWAFGETQYF. This chain joins TRBV6-1 and TRBJ2-5; D is uncertain. The V gene lost 3 bases and the J gene lost 5 bases, with 16 bases spanning the gap. Germline CDR1 is MNHNS and CDR2 is SASEGT. The CDR3 totals 15 residues.

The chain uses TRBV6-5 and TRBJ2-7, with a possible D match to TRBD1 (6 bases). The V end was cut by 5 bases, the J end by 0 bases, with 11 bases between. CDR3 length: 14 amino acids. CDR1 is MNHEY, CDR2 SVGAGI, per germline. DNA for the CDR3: TGTGCCAGCAGTCTAGGACAGACCTCCTACGAGCAGTACTTC. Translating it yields CASSLGQTSYEQYF.

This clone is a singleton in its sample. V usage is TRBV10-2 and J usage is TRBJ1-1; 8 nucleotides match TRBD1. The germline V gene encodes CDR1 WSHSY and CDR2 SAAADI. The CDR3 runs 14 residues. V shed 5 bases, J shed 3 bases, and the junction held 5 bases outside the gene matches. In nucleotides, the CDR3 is TGCGCCAGCAGTCGAGGACAGGGTTACACTGAAGCTTTCTTT. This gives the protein CASSRGQGYTEAFF.

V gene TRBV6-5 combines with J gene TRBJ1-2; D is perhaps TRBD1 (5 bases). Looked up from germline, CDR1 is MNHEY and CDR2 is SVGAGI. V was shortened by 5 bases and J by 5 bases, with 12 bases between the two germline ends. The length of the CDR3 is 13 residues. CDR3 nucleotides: TGTGCCAGCAGTCGGACAACGCCTTATGGCTACACCTTC. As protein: CASSRTTPYGYTF.

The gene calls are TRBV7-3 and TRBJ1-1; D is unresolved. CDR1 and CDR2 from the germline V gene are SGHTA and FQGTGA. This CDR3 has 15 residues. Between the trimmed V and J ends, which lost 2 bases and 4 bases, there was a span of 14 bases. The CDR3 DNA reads TGTGCCAGCAGCTTACACGGCAGCGAGGGCACTGAAGCTTTCTTT. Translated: CASSLHGSEGTEAFF.

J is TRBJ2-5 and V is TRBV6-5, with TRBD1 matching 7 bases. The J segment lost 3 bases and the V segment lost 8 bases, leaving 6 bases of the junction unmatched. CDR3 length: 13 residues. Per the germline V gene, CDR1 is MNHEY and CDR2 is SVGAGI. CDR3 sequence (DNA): TGTGCCAGCCGACAGGGCTGGGAAGAGACCCAGTACTTC. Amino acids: CASRQGWEETQYF.